This T cell receptor (beta chain) was identified in a study of blood T cell repertoires in COVID-19. The length of the CDR3 is 15 residues. V was shortened by 4 bases and J by 3 bases, with 13 bases between the two germline ends. CDR1 and CDR2 (germline): MDHEN, SYDVKM. Authors' methods: Amplification of reference gene primers provided the estimated nucleated cell counts. Sequenced by immunoSEQ multiplex PCR; TCRdb stores in-frame clones only, minus some. The DNA was the basis for D and trimming; V, J and clone size are from that table. The sample lists 160,000 or so clones, just under 80% occurring once.

This TCR came from an elderly woman with acute or convalescent COVID-19. The chain recombines TRBV28 with TRBJ2-1, with D possibly matching TRBD1 (6 bases). The sequenced sample was peripheral blood. CDR3 in DNA: TGTGCCAGCAGTTCCTCCGGGACAAACTACAATGAGCAGTTCTTC. This sequence encodes CASSSSGTNYNEQFF.